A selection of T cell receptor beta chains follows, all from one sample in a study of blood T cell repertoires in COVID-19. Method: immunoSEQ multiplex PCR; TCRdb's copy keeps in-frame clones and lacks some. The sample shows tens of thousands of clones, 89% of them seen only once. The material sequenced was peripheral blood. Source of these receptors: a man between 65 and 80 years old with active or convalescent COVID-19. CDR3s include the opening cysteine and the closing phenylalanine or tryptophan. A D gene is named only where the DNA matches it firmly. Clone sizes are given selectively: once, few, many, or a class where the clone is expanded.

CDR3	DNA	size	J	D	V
CASSSGLAGGPNTGELFF	TGTGCCAGCAGCTCGGGACTAGCGGGGGGGCCGAACACCGGGGAGCTGTTTTTT	-	TRBJ2-2	TRBD2	TRBV7-6
CVTGWNYGYTF	TGTGTCACAGGCTGGAACTATGGCTACACCTTC	-	TRBJ1-2	-	TRBV27
CASSQVMSSPGELFF	TGCGCCAGCAGCCAAGTAATGTCCAGTCCCGGGGAGCTGTTTTTT	-	TRBJ2-2	-	TRBV4-3
CASTSTGSTEAFF	TGTGCCAGCACCTCGACAGGGTCAACTGAAGCTTTCTTT	-	TRBJ1-1	TRBD1	TRBV2
CASSPGIYGMTEAFF	TGTGCCAGCTCACCAGGGATCTACGGGATGACTGAAGCTTTCTTT	-	TRBJ1-1	-	TRBV18
CATSRDLEGEAFF	TGTGCCACCAGCAGAGATCTGGAGGGGGAAGCTTTCTTT	-	TRBJ1-1	-	TRBV15
CASSLGGQGYEQYF	TGTGCCAGCAGCTTGGGGGGACAGGGCTACGAGCAGTACTTC	-	TRBJ2-7	TRBD1	TRBV5-6
CASSQKQGLNTEAFF	TGCGCCAGCAGCCAAAAACAGGGGTTGAACACTGAAGCTTTCTTT	few	TRBJ1-1	TRBD1	TRBV4-3
CATDRGGVPLHF	TGTGCCACGGACAGGGGGGGGGTCCCCCTCCACTTT	-	TRBJ1-6	TRBD1	TRBV2
CATSIRINSQETQYF	TGTGCCACCAGCATACGCATTAACAGCCAAGAGACCCAGTACTTC	-	TRBJ2-5	-	TRBV15
CASSPGRGGYEQYF	TGTGCCAGCTCACCGGGAAGGGGAGGATACGAGCAGTACTTC	once	TRBJ2-7	-	TRBV18
CASSDRALHF	TGTGCCAGCAGTGACAGGGCACTCCACTTT	-	TRBJ1-6	-	TRBV2
CASSQGLAGGHEQFF	TGTGCCAGCAGCCAGGGACTAGCGGGGGGGCATGAGCAGTTCTTC	-	TRBJ2-1	TRBD2	TRBV4-2
CASTGFWNTEAFF	TGTGCCAGCACAGGGTTTTGGAACACTGAAGCTTTCTTT	-	TRBJ1-1	-	TRBV6-5
CASSPGTAKLGYTF	TGTGCCAGCAGTCCTGGGACTGCCAAGCTGGGCTACACCTTC	-	TRBJ1-2	-	TRBV27
CASSPPYSNQPQHF	TGTGCCAGCTCACCACCGTATAGCAATCAGCCCCAGCATTTT	-	TRBJ1-5	-	TRBV18
CATSRGVGTGNTGELFF	TGTGCCACCAGCAGAGGAGTTGGGACAGGGAACACCGGGGAGCTGTTTTTT	-	TRBJ2-2	TRBD1	TRBV15
CASSQALIGYEQYF	TGCGCCAGCAGCCAAGCTCTCATCGGCTACGAGCAGTACTTC	-	TRBJ2-7	-	TRBV4-1
CASSHPKGASGGSYEQYF	TGTGCCAGCAGCCATCCCAAGGGTGCTAGCGGGGGGTCCTACGAGCAGTACTTC	-	TRBJ2-7	TRBD2	TRBV4-2
CASSLRTSGGADTQYF	TGTGCCAGCAGTTTACGGACTAGCGGGGGGGCAGATACGCAGTATTTT	-	TRBJ2-3	TRBD2	TRBV27
CASSNGGQETQYF	TGTGCCAGCAGTAACGGGGGGCAGGAGACCCAGTACTTC	-	TRBJ2-5	-	TRBV6-2/TRBV6-3
CASSYFGQGAGELFF	TGTGCCAGCAGTTATTTCGGACAGGGCGCCGGGGAGCTGTTTTTT	-	TRBJ2-2	TRBD1	TRBV6-5
CSVKGGFIPGGYTF	TGCAGCGTCAAAGGGGGTTTCATTCCTGGTGGCTACACCTTC	-	TRBJ1-2	-	TRBV29-1
CAWSVGKTGLVTGELFF	TGTGCCTGGAGTGTAGGCAAAACAGGGCTTGTCACCGGGGAGCTGTTTTTT	-	TRBJ2-2	-	TRBV30
CASSIQVTGPQETQYF	TGTGCCAGCAGCATACAGGTCACAGGTCCTCAAGAGACCCAGTACTTC	-	TRBJ2-5	-	TRBV5-5
CAWSVGTANYGYTF	TGTGCCTGGAGCGTCGGGACAGCTAACTATGGCTACACCTTC	once	TRBJ1-2	TRBD1	TRBV30
CASSIDLVLVPGANVLTF	TGTGCCAGTAGTATAGATCTTGTATTAGTCCCTGGGGCCAACGTCCTGACTTTC	-	TRBJ2-6	-	TRBV19